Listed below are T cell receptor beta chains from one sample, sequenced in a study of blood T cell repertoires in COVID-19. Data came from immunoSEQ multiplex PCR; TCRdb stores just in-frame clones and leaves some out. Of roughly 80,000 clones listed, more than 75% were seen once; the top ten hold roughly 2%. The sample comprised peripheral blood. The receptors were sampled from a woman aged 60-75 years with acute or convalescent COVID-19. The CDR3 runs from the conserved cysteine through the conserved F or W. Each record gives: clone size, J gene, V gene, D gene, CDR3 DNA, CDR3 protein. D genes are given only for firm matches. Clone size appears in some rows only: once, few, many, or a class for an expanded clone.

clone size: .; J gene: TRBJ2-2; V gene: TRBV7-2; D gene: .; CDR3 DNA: TGTGCCAGCAGCCCCCTAGCGACGAACACCGGGGAGCTGTTTTTT; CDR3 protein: CASSPLATNTGELFF
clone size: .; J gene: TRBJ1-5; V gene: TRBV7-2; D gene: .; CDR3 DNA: TGTGCCAGCAGCTTAAGATTACAGAGTAGCAATCAGCCCCAGCATTTT; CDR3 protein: CASSLRLQSSNQPQHF
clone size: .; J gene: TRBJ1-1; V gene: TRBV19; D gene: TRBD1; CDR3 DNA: TGTGCCAGTAGCGCCGGGACAGGGGCCTCGAACACTGAAGCTTTCTTT; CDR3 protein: CASSAGTGASNTEAFF
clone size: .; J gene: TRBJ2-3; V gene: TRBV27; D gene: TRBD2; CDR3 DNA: TGTGCCAGCAGTCCCTGGGGGGGTAATACGCAGTATTTT; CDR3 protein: CASSPWGGNTQYF
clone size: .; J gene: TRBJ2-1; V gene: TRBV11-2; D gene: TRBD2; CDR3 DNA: TGTGCCAGCAGCTTAGGGCTAGCGGGATACAATGAGCAGTTCTTC; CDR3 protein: CASSLGLAGYNEQFF
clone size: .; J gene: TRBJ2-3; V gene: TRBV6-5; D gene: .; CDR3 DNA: TGTGCCAGCAAACATACAGATACGCAGTATTTT; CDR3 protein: CASKHTDTQYF
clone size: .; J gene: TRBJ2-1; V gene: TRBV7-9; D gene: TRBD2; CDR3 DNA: TGTGCCAGCACCAACGCGGCGGGAGGCTACAATGAGCAGTTCTTC; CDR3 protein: CASTNAAGGYNEQFF
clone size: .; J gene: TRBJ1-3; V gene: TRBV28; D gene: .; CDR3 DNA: TGTGCCAGCAGTTTAGACTTACAGCGGACTGGAAACACCATATATTTT; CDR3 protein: CASSLDLQRTGNTIYF
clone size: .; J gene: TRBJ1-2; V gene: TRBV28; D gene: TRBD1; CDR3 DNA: TGTGCCAGCAGTTTTGGACAGGGGGTTAACTATGGCTACACCTTC; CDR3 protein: CASSFGQGVNYGYTF
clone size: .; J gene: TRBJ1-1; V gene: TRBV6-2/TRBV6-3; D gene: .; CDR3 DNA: TGTGCCAGCAGTCCCTCCCAAATCCCCGCGCAGACAGATGAAGCTTTCTTT; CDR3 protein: CASSPSQIPAQTDEAFF
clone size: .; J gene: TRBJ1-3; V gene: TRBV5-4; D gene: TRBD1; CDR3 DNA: TGTGCCAGCAGTTCTCACTCTACCGGGACAGGGGGAAACACCATATATTTT; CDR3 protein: CASSSHSTGTGGNTIYF
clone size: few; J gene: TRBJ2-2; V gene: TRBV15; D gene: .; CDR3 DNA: TGTGCCACCAGCTGGAGGACCGGGACCGGGGAGCTGTTTTTT; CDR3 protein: CATSWRTGTGELFF
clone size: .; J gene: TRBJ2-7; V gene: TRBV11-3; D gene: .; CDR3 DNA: TGTGCCAGCAGCTTATGGGCAGACTACGAGCAGTACTTC; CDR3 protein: CASSLWADYEQYF
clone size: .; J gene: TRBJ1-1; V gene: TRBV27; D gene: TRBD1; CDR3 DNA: TGTGCCAGCAGTTTACAGGGGGGGAACACTGAAGCTTTCTTT; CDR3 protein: CASSLQGGNTEAFF
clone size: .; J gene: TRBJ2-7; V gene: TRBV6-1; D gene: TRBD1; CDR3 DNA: TGTGCCAGCAGTGAAACCGGGACAGGGGTGTCCGAGCAGTACTTC; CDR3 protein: CASSETGTGVSEQYF
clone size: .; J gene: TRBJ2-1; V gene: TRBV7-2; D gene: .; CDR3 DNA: TGTGCCAGCAGCTTAGACAGGGCGGCCAATGAGCAGTTCTTC; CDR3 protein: CASSLDRAANEQFF
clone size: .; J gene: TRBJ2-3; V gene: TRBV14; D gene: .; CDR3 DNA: TGTGCCAGCAGCCAACTCACCCAGGTTAACACAGATACGCAGTATTTT; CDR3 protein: CASSQLTQVNTDTQYF
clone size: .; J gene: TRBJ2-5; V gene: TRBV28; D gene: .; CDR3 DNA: TGTGCCAGCCGGTACCAAGAGACCCAGTACTTC; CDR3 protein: CASRYQETQYF
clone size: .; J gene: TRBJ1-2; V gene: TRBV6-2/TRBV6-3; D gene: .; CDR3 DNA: TGTGCCAGCAGTTATGTCAGGAACTTTAACTATGGCTACACCTTC; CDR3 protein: CASSYVRNFNYGYTF
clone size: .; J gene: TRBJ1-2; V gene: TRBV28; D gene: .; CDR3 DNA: TGTGCCAGCAGCGACGCAGCCGGGTATGGCTACACCTTC; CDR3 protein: CASSDAAGYGYTF
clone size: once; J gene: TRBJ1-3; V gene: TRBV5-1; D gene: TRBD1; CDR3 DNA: TGCGCCAGCAGCCCGGACAGGGCTGGAAACACCATATATTTT; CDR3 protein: CASSPDRAGNTIYF
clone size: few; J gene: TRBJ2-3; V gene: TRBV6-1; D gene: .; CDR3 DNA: TGTGCCAGCAGTGAAGTCAGGGGAAGCACAGATACGCAGTATTTT; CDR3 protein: CASSEVRGSTDTQYF
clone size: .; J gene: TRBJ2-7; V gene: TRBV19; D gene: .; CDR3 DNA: TGTGCCAGTAGGAGTCCGAGCTCCTACGAGCAGTACTTC; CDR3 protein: CASRSPSSYEQYF
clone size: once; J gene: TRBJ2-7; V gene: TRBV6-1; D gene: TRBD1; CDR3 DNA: TGTGCCAGCAGTGAATTGCCCGGACAGGGATCCTACGAGCAGTACTTC; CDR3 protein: CASSELPGQGSYEQYF
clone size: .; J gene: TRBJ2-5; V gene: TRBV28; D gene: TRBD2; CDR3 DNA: TGTGCCAGCAGTTTAGCTAGCGGGAGGGGGACCCAGTACTTC; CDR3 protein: CASSLASGRGTQYF
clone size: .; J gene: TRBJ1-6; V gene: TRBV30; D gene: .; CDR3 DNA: TGTGCCTGGAATGTCGGTCAGGGTTATTCACCCCTCCACTTT; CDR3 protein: CAWNVGQGYSPLHF
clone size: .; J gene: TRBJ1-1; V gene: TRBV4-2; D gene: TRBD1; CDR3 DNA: TGTGCCAGCAGCCAGGACCCAGACAGGGGCAGGGACACTGAAGCTTTCTTT; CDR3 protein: CASSQDPDRGRDTEAFF
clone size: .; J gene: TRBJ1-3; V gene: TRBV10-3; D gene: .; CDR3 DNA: TGTGCCATCAGTGAGAGACAGGAGGGAAACACCATATATTTT; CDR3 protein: CAISERQEGNTIYF
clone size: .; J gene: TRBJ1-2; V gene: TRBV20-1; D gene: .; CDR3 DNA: TGCAGTGCCTTGGGGGCTGAAGGCTACACCTTC; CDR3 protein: CSALGAEGYTF
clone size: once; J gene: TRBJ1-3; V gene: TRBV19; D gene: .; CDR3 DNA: TGTGCCAGTAGTACGACCCTTTATACGACAGTTGGAAACACCATATATTTT; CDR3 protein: CASSTTLYTTVGNTIYF
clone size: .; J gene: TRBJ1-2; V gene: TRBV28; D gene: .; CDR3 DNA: TGTGCCAGCAGTTTGGTCAGGGCCAGCAGGGGCTACACCTTC; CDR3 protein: CASSLVRASRGYTF
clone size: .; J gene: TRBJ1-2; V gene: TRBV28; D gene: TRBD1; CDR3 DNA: TGTGCCAGCAGTACTGGACAGGGGGCTCGTGGCTATGGCTACACCTTC; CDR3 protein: CASSTGQGARGYGYTF
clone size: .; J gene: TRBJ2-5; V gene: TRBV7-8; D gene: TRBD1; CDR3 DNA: TGTGCCAGCAGCCAGGGGGCTCCCCAAGAGACCCAGTACTTC; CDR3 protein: CASSQGAPQETQYF
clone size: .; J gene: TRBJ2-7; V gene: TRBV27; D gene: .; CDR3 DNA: TGTGCCAGCAGTTCCCGGGACTTACACTACGAGCAGTACTTC; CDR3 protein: CASSSRDLHYEQYF
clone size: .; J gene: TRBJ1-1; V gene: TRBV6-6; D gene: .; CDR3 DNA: TGTGCCAGCAGTTACTCAAGAGACAGGAAAGCTTTCTTT; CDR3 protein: CASSYSRDRKAFF
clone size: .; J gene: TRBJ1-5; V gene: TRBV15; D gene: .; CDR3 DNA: TGTGCCACCAGCATGGACAGTGATCAGCCCCAGCATTTT; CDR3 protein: CATSMDSDQPQHF
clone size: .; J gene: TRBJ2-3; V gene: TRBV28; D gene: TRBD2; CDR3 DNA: TGTGCCAGCAGAACCCCGGGACTAGCGACAGATACGCAGTATTTT; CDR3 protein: CASRTPGLATDTQYF
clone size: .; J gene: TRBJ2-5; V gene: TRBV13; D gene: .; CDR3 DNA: TGTGCCAGCAGCTTAGGGGCAGGGCAAGAGACCCAGTACTTC; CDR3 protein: CASSLGAGQETQYF
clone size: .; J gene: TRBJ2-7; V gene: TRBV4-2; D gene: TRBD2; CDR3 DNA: TGTGCCAGCAGCCAACTATTAGCGGGAGGCCCTCTGAGCTCCTACGAGCAGTACTTC; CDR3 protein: CASSQLLAGGPLSSYEQYF
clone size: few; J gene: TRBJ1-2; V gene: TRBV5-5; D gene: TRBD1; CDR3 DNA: TGTGCCAGCAGCCTAACAGGACAGGCTAGGTATGGCTACACCTTC; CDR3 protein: CASSLTGQARYGYTF
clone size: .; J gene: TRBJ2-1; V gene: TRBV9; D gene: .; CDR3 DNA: TGTGCCAGCAGCGGGGCCGGGACTCGGGCCGGAGAGCAGTTCTTC; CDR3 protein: CASSGAGTRAGEQFF
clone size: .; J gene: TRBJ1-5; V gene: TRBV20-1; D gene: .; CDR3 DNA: TGCAGTGCTAGTACCGACTCTAATCAGCCCCAGCATTTT; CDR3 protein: CSASTDSNQPQHF
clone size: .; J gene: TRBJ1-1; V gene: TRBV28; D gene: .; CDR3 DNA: TGTGCCAGCAGTTTAATGCAGGGCTCTGAAGCTTTCTTT; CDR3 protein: CASSLMQGSEAFF
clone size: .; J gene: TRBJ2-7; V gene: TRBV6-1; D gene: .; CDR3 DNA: TGTGCCAGCAGTGAAGCGGGGGGTTTAGAGCAGTACTTC; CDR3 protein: CASSEAGGLEQYF
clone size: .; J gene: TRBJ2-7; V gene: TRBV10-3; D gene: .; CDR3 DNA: TGTGCCATCAGTGAGAGGGACAAAAAGGGCTACGAGCAGTACTTC; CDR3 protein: CAISERDKKGYEQYF
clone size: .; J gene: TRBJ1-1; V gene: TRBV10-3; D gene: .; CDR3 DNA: TGTGCCATCAGTGTGGGGGAGGACACTGAAGCTTTCTTT; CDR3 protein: CAISVGEDTEAFF
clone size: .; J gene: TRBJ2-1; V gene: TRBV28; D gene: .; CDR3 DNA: TGTGCCAGCGCTATAACGAGTCACAATGAGCAGTTCTTC; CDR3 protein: CASAITSHNEQFF
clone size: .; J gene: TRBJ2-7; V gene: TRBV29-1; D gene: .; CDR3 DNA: TGCAGCGCCCACCCGGCATCGGGGGACGAGCAGTACTTC; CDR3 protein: CSAHPASGDEQYF
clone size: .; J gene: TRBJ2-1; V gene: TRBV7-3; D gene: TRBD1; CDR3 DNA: TGTGCCAGCAGCCAATGGGGACAGGGGTACTACAATGAGCAGTTCTTC; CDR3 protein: CASSQWGQGYYNEQFF
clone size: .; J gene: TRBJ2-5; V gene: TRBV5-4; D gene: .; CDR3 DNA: TGTGCCAGCAGTCCGGGGTCGGGAGTGCTGGGGTGGGAGACCCAGTACTTC; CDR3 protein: CASSPGSGVLGWETQYF
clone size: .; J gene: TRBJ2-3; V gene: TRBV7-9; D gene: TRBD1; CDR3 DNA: TGTGCCAGCAGCTTAATGCAGGGGGCACTTGGAGATACGCAGTATTTT; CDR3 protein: CASSLMQGALGDTQYF
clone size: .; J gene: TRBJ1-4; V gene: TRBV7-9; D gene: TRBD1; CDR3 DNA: TGTGCCACAGCCCCCATGACAGGGTTGATAACTAATGAAAAACTGTTTTTT; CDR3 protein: CATAPMTGLITNEKLFF
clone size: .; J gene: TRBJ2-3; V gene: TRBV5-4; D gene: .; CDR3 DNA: TGTGCCAGCAGCTCGAAGCGGGTTACAGATACGCAGTATTTT; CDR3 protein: CASSSKRVTDTQYF
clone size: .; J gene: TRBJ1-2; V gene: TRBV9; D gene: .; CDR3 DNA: TGTGCCAGCAGCAATATAGCGGGGGTAGGGTATGGCTACACCTTC; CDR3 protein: CASSNIAGVGYGYTF